The clone carrying this T cell receptor (beta chain) was counted ten times or more. Relative to the germline gene, one junction end is altered; a read error may explain this. Both TCRalpha and TCRbeta chains were reverse transcribed with V-gene-specific primers. The TCRs were subjected to amplification over approximately 18 PCR cycles employing a constant-region primer in conjunction with a V-primer adapter. TCRdb fed the reads into MiXCR, producing one record per CDR3 protein. The data contain around 76,000 distinct CDR3 sequences, approximately 31% of them singletons. Time point denoted: before trial treatment. Qualifying patients carried advanced solid tumors devoid of tumor-infiltrating lymphocytes. The data originate from a study of low-dose radiotherapy and immunotherapy resistance in tumors. The CDR3 spans 14 residues. The germline V gene has CDR1 SQVTM and CDR2 ANQGSEA.

This chain joins TRBV29-1 and TRBJ2-5; 8 bases match TRBD1. This TCR derives from a female donor with ovarian cancer. This specimen consisted of PBMCs, obtained before treatment. The CDR3 sequence is CSLDPGGAGETQYF. The CDR3 DNA is TGCAGCCTTGATCCAGGGGGCGCGGGGGAGACCCAGTACTTC. Full variable domain (rest looked up from reference TRBV29-1 and TRBJ2-5): SAVISQKPSRDICQRGTSLTIQCQVDSQVTMMFWYRQQPGQSLTLIATANQGSEATYESGFVIDKFPISRPNLTFSTLTVSNMSPEDSSIYLCSLDPGGAGETQYFGPGTRLLVL.